This entry lists 29 T cell receptor beta chains sequenced from one sample in a study of molecular identifiers for immune sequencing clone quantification. MiXCR, run by TCRdb on the PCR reads, gives a single entry per CDR3 protein. The table includes about half a million distinct CDR3 sequences, roughly 24% detected once. Sequenced sample: naive CD8+ T cells from blood, with Jurkat cell RNA spiked in. As to subset: FACS-sorted CD8+CD4-CCR7+CD45RA+ naive T cells. These receptors all come from a human donor in good health. Some libraries in this study had Jurkat cell RNA spiked in.

Many counts were recorded for this clonotype. V and J are TRBV5-6 and TRBJ2-3; TRBD2 matches at 7 bases. Germline V gene lookup returns CDR1 SGHDT and CDR2 YYEEEE. The CDR3 sequence is 15 residues long. After removal of 3 bases from V and 1 base from J, the junction contained 5 bases not matched to a gene. CDR3 in amino acids: CASSSSSGGTDTQYF. Written as DNA, the CDR3 is TGTGCCAGCAGCTCTTCTAGCGGAGGCACAGATACGCAGTATTTT.

The chain carries TRBV30 and TRBJ2-3; 7 nucleotides line up with TRBD2. CDR1 is GTSNPN and CDR2 is SVGIG in the germline V gene (reference sequence). The CDR3 runs to 15 residues. Trimming cost V 2 bases and J 2 bases; bases outside gene matches: 7. As DNA, the CDR3 is TGTGCCTGGAGTCTAGGTGGGAGGGCCACAGATACGCAGTATTTT. It encodes CAWSLGGRATDTQYF.

Ten or more counts support this clonotype. The chain links TRBV12-3 or TRBV12-4 to TRBJ1-2; perhaps TRBD1 as D (6 bases). CDR3 length: 15 amino acids. The V end lost 6 bases, the J end lost 8 bases, and 22 bases lay between the germline ends. Here the CDR3 DNA reads TGTGCCAGCAGCCAGGAGGGGGATTTGTTTAGCGGCTACACCTTC. The encoded protein is CASSQEGDLFSGYTF.

The chain uses TRBV11-2 and TRBJ2-1; TRBD2 agrees at 8 bases. The CDR3 loop spans 13 amino acids. V lost 5 bases, J lost 7 bases, and 4 bases stayed unmatched. Germline-derived CDR1 and CDR2 are SGHAT and FQNNGV. The CDR3 nucleotides read TGTGCCAGCAGCCCCGGGGGGGCGAATGAGCAGTTCTTC. This encodes CASSPGGANEQFF.

The sample holds many counts of this clonotype. The chain joins TRBV6-5 to TRBJ2-3; tentatively, D is TRBD1 or TRBD2 (5 bases each). CDR3 size: 15 residues. V gave up 2 bases and J gave up 2 bases, with 11 bases separating them. Per germline, CDR1 MNHEY and CDR2 SVGAGI. In DNA, the CDR3 is TGTGCCAGCAGTTACACCGGGACGTACACAGATACGCAGTATTTT. Protein product: CASSYTGTYTDTQYF.

With regard to this clonotype: A much larger clone differs from this one at a single base, so this may be a read error. The chain has TRBV14 and TRBJ2-7, with D unresolved. The CDR3 totals 14 residues. CDR1 is SGHDN and CDR2 is FVKESK in the germline V gene. The CDR3, as DNA: TGTGCCAGCAGCCATTCGGGCACCGCCTACGGGCAGTACTTC. Protein: CASSHSGTAYGQYF.

This clonotype was counted at least ten times. The rearrangement joins TRBV7-9 to TRBJ2-5, with D unresolved. Trimming left V 1 base short and J 5 bases short, with 17 bases between. Germline lookup yields CDR1 SEHNR and CDR2 FQNEAQ (reference sequence). The length of the CDR3 is 16 residues. As DNA, the CDR3 is TGTGCCAGCAGCTTAGAAGTTGGTGACCGCGCCGAGACCCAGTACTTC. Protein product: CASSLEVGDRAETQYF.

This clonotype showed up just a few times. The rearrangement uses TRBV29-1 and TRBJ1-2; the D is unclear. Germline V gene data show CDR1 as SQVTM and CDR2 as ANQGSEA. This CDR3 spans 12 amino acids. Trimming cost V 5 bases and J 8 bases, with 15 bases left between them. CDR3: CSVITHGGGYTF. As DNA, the CDR3 is TGCAGCGTTATTACACACGGCGGGGGCTACACCTTC.

The V call is TRBV20-1, the J call TRBJ2-7; D is perhaps TRBD2 (5 bases). The CDR3 totals 15 residues. Trimming took off 0 bases at V and 1 base at J, with 13 bases between the two ends. Germline V gene sequence: CDR1 DFQATT, CDR2 SNEGSKA (reference sequence). CDR3 loop: CSARDMERTSYEQYF. CDR3 sequence (DNA): TGCAGTGCTAGAGATATGGAGCGGACTTCCTACGAGCAGTACTTC.

Of note for this clonotype: One end of the junction does not line up with germline, which may come from a read error. J is TRBJ2-1 and V is TRBV7-7; the D gene is possibly TRBD2 (5 bases). CDR3 length: 16 residues. The germline gives CDR1 SSHAT, CDR2 FNYEAQ (reference sequence). CDR3 bases: TGTGCTAGCAGCTCCTATCCGGGAAGCTCCTACAATGAGCAGTTCTTC. Residues: CASSSYPGSSYNEQFF. The full variable domain, completed using reference TRBV7-7 and TRBJ2-1, is GAGVSQSPRYKVTKRGQDVTLRCDPISSHATLYWYQQALGQGPEFLTYFNYEAQPDKSGLPSDRFSAERPEGSISTLTIQRTEQRDSAMYRCASSSYPGSSYNEQFFGPGTRLTVL.

As concerns this clonotype: It may be a read error: a sequence one base away is much more abundant. The rearrangement uses TRBV20-1 and TRBJ2-7; perhaps TRBD1 as D (5 bases). The CDR3 spans 13 residues. Germline V CDR1 and CDR2: DFQATT, SNEGSKA (reference sequence). The V end lost 3 bases, the J end lost 2 bases, and 11 bases lay between the germline ends. The CDR3 region has the DNA TGCAGTGCTAGTCAGGGAAGCCCCTACGAGCAGTACTTC. Protein: CSASQGSPYEQYF.

This clonotype was seen only a few times. The J gene is TRBJ1-2, the V gene TRBV12-3 or TRBV12-4; D gene unclear. Trimming removed 6 bases at V and 4 bases at J, with 12 bases between. This CDR3 is 13 amino acids long. This chain's CDR3 is CASSPSEGYGYTF. CDR3 bases: TGTGCCAGCAGCCCCTCGGAAGGCTATGGCTACACCTTC.

V gene TRBV30 combines with J gene TRBJ2-5; D might be TRBD2 (5 bases). Per the germline V gene, CDR1 is GTSNPN and CDR2 is SVGIG (reference sequence). The CDR3 has 13 residues. The germline V and J ends were trimmed by 4 bases and 5 bases, with 14 bases remaining between them. The CDR3 sequence is CAWMVEGGETQYF. The CDR3 DNA follows: TGTGCCTGGATGGTAGAGGGCGGCGAGACCCAGTACTTC.

The chain recombines TRBV7-9 with TRBJ2-7, with 9 bases lining up with TRBD2. Germline assignment: CDR1 SEHNR and CDR2 FQNEAQ (reference sequence). This CDR3 has 15 amino acids. V shed 2 bases and J 2 bases; nucleotides not matched to a gene: 4. As DNA, the CDR3 is TGTGCCAGCAGCTTAATCGGCGGGGGGGCCTACGAGCAGTACTTC. It translates to CASSLIGGGAYEQYF.

This clonotype was counted between two and nine times. This chain links TRBV20-1 with TRBJ1-1, with no clear D. CDR3 length: 11 amino acids. The V end was cut by 2 bases, the J end by 4 bases, with 5 bases between. Per the germline V gene, CDR1 is DFQATT and CDR2 is SNEGSKA (reference sequence). In DNA, the CDR3 is TGCAGTGCTAGACAGGCCACTGAAGCTTTCTTT. This gives the protein CSARQATEAFF.

This clonotype occurred many times. This chain links TRBV11-2 with TRBJ2-1; D gene uncertain. The CDR3 is 13 residues long. Trimming left V 2 bases short and J 5 bases short, with 7 bases between. Per germline, CDR1 SGHAT and CDR2 FQNNGV. Written as DNA, the CDR3 is TGTGCCAGCAGCTTATTCCAGAACAATGAGCAGTTCTTC. Translation gives CASSLFQNNEQFF.

V and J are TRBV20-1 and TRBJ1-5, with D uncertain. Trimming took 3 bases from V and 3 from J, leaving 18 bases between them. CDR1 DFQATT and CDR2 SNEGSKA come from the germline V gene (reference sequence). The CDR3 consists of 16 residues. The CDR3 DNA is TGCAGTGCTAGGGCTCTTGTGGGCGCAGACAATCAGCCCCAGCATTTT. Translation gives CSARALVGADNQPQHF.

In its sample, this clonotype was seen a few times. The CDR3 sequence: CASSLETSGSGNEQFF. The CDR3 DNA follows: TGTGCCAGCAGCTTAGAGACTAGCGGGAGTGGAAATGAGCAGTTCTTC. The chain recombines TRBV11-2 with TRBJ2-1; 12 nucleotides agree with TRBD2. The junction had 4 bases not matched to a gene; V was cut back by 0 bases and J by 7 bases. Germline V lookup: CDR1 SGHAT, CDR2 FQNNGV. The length of the CDR3 is 16 residues.

The sample holds many counts of this clonotype. The chain joins TRBV7-8 to TRBJ2-3; D is unclear. This CDR3 region has 15 residues. Germline CDR1 reads SGHVS; CDR2 reads FQNEAQ. Deletions cut 5 bases from V and 0 bases from J, with 12 bases between. CDR3 in amino acids: CASSRRPASTDTQYF. Here the CDR3 DNA reads TGTGCCAGCAGCCGACGACCGGCGAGCACAGATACGCAGTATTTT. Full variable domain (outside the CDR3, taken from reference TRBV7-8 and TRBJ2-3): GAGVSQSPRYKVAKRGQDVALRCDPISGHVSLFWYQQALGQGPEFLTYFQNEAQLDKSGLPSDRFFAERPEGSVSTLKIQRTQQEDSAVYLCASSRRPASTDTQYFGPGTRLTVL.

The chain carries TRBV7-6 and TRBJ2-1, with 7 bases that match TRBD2. The germline V gene encodes CDR1 SGHVS and CDR2 FNYEAQ. With 5 bases clipped from V and 5 bases from J, the junction kept 15 bases outside the gene matches. This CDR3 comprises 17 residues. CDR3 loop: CASSPDFAGATNNEQFF. CDR3 in DNA: TGTGCCAGCAGCCCCGACTTTGCGGGAGCTACGAACAATGAGCAGTTCTTC.

The CDR3 protein is CASSQDSTGGTEAFF. CDR3 DNA sequence: TGCGCCAGCAGCCAAGATAGCACAGGGGGCACTGAAGCTTTCTTT. The V and J genes are TRBV4-3 and TRBJ1-1, with 8 bases identical to TRBD1. The CDR3 is 15 residues long. The V gene's germline CDR1 is LGHNA and CDR2 YSLEER. V trimming: 0 bases; J trimming: 4 bases; junction bases outside the gene matches: 4.

The sample holds many counts of this clonotype. The rearrangement uses TRBV7-9 and TRBJ2-5; D perhaps matches TRBD2 (5 bases). Per germline, CDR1 SEHNR and CDR2 FQNEAQ (reference sequence). The CDR3 length is 12 residues. The V end lost 7 bases, the J end lost 2 bases, and 8 bases lay between the germline ends. This CDR3 reads CASTGLQETQYF. The CDR3 region has the DNA TGTGCCAGCACCGGACTTCAAGAGACCCAGTACTTC.

A note on this clonotype: This may stem from a read error, because a much larger clone lies one nucleotide away. V usage is TRBV5-6 and J usage is TRBJ2-7; TRBD1 might be the D (5 bases). Germline-derived CDR1 and CDR2 are SGHDT and YYEEEE. The length of the CDR3 is 14 residues. Here the CDR3 reads CANSPARAPHEQYF. CDR3 bases: TGTGCCAACAGCCCGGCCAGGGCTCCCCACGAGCAGTACTTC.

The genes are TRBV20-1 and TRBJ1-2; D not certain. V was clipped by 0 bases and J by 0 bases, with 14 bases between them. CDR3 length equals 16 residues. Germline CDR1 and CDR2: DFQATT and SNEGSKA (reference sequence). This CDR3 is CSARDLAGGANYGYTF. The DNA of the CDR3 is TGCAGTGCTAGAGATCTCGCGGGCGGAGCTAACTATGGCTACACCTTC.

This clonotype has a handful of counts. The J gene is TRBJ2-3, the V gene TRBV10-3, with a tentative D call TRBD2 (6 bases). This CDR3 comprises 14 residues. Trimming left V 7 bases short and J 4 bases short, with 15 bases between. CDR1 and CDR2 from the germline V gene are ENHRY and SYGVKD. This CDR3 reads CAINGGKGADTQYF. The CDR3 DNA follows: TGTGCCATCAACGGCGGGAAGGGCGCAGATACGCAGTATTTT.

This clonotype was observed a few times. The chain couples TRBV2 to TRBJ2-5; 8 bases line up with TRBD1. The CDR3 loop spans 15 amino acids. Germline V gene data show CDR1 as SNHLY and CDR2 as FYNNEI. Losses at the gene ends were 0 bases for V and 2 bases for J; bases not matched to a gene: 2. The CDR3 here is CASSEARTGQETQYF. The DNA of the CDR3 is TGTGCCAGCAGTGAAGCGCGGACAGGGCAAGAGACCCAGTACTTC.

As concerns this clonotype: The junction departs from the called germline gene at one end, perhaps through a read error. The chain uses TRBV5-1 and TRBJ2-3; 7 bases agree with TRBD1. Germline CDR1 and CDR2: SGHRS and YFSETQ. The CDR3 runs to 14 residues. The CDR3 sequence is CASSLERGLAPPSF. The CDR3 nucleotides are TGCGCCAGCAGCTTGGAGAGGGGGCTGGCTCCGCCGTCTTTT.

In this sample, this clonotype turned up a few times. The gene calls are TRBV7-2 and TRBJ2-7; maybe TRBD1 (6 bases). V was pared by 5 bases and J by 2 bases, with 22 bases between. CDR1 SGHTA and CDR2 FQGNSA come from the germline V gene. This CDR3 is 17 amino acids long. CDR3 sequence reads: CASSPMNGWDITYEQYF. The CDR3 DNA sequence: TGTGCCAGCAGCCCAATGAATGGTTGGGACATCACCTACGAGCAGTACTTC.

The sample holds a few counts of this clonotype. V is TRBV20-1 and J is TRBJ1-1, with D possibly TRBD1 on 6 matching bases. The CDR3 contains 14 residues. Germline V gives CDR1 DFQATT, CDR2 SNEGSKA (reference sequence). Deletions cut 2 bases from V and 8 bases from J, with 18 bases between. Here the CDR3 reads CSARPQGPNAEAFF. As DNA, the CDR3 is TGCAGTGCTAGACCGCAGGGGCCGAACGCAGAAGCTTTCTTT.